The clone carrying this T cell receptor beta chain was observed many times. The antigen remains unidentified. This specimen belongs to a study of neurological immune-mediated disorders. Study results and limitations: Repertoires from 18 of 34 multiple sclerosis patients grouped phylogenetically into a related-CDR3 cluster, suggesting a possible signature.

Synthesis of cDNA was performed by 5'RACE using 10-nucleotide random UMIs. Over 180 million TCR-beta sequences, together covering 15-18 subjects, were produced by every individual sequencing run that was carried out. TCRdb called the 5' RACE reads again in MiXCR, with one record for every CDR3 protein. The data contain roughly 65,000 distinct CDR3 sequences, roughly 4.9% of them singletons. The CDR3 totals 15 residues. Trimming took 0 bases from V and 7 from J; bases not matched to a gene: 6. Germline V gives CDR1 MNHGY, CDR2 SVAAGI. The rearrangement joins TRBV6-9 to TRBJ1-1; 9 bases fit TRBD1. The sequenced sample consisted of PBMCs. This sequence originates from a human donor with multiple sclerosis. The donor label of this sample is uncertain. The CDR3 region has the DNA TGTGCCAGCAGTTATTCTTGGGACAGGGCGGATGAAGCTTTCTTT. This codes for CASSYSWDRADEAFF.